This TCR beta chain was identified during a study of blood T cell repertoires in COVID-19. Overall study: From the United States, Italy and Spain came samples of acute and convalescent COVID-19. Sources were T cells, B-cell-depleted T cells, or PBMCs; the material itself was cDNA or gDNA.

In the original workflow: The assay estimated nucleated cells by amplifying reference gene primers. Generated by immunoSEQ multiplex PCR, the TCRdb table keeps only in-frame clones and is missing some. The DNA was the basis for D and trimming; V, J and clone size are from that table. The sample has just under 30,000 clones, approximately 87% seen once. The CDR3 sequence is 17 residues long. Germline V gene data show CDR1 as SGHDN and CDR2 as FVKESK. V trimming: 0 bases; J trimming: 4 bases; junction bases outside the gene matches: 5. The V and J genes are TRBV14 and TRBJ2-1; the match to TRBD2 covers 11 bases. The sequence came from a human donor with active COVID-19. The donor label of this sample is uncertain. The sample was peripheral blood. CDR3 region: CASSQELGLAAYNEQFF. The CDR3 DNA sequence: TGTGCCAGCAGCCAAGAGCTGGGACTAGCGGCGTACAATGAGCAGTTCTTC.